The source of this T cell receptor (beta chain) is a study of cytomegalovirus exposure and HLA in healthy donors. Germline assignment: CDR1 MNHEY and CDR2 SVGAGI. The CDR3 has 14 amino acids. Trimming cost V 2 bases and J 10 bases, with 12 bases left between them. Notes on the study in general: There were some public TCRs occurring in many donors, but most TCR sequences were rare.

On this clone itself: Its antigen remains unidentified.

Separation from the approximately 660-subject first cohort characterized the roughly 120-subject validation cohort, to which the donors belonged. Data came from immunoSEQ multiplex PCR; TCRdb stores just in-frame clones and leaves some out. This table has 150,000 to 200,000 clones, almost 85% appearing once. The chain has TRBV6-5 and TRBJ1-6; D may be TRBD1 (6 bases). This receptor was identified in a man aged 25 to 45 in good health and CMV-seropositive. The sequenced sample was PBMCs. CDR3 sequence: CASSYLGAGSPLHF. CDR3 DNA sequence: TGTGCCAGCAGTTACCTGGGGGCTGGGTCACCCCTCCACTTT.